The clone carrying this TCR beta chain was seen repeatedly, ten times or more. Its antigen remains unidentified. Sequencing ends 3 residues short of the CDR3 end; the germline J gene provides the rest. Assay: immunoSEQ multiplex PCR; the TCRdb copy retains only in-frame clones and omits some. Altogether about 28,000 clones were found in the sample, and no singletons occur. Patients and controls were mostly of Caucasian heritage. The data were taken from a study of T cell clonality in common variable immunodeficiency. Study findings and constraints: Reportedly, TCR beta sequences from common variable immunodeficiency showed fewer deletions and N-nucleotide insertions. CVID subjects showed higher TCRbeta clonality than healthy controls.

CDR1 and CDR2 (germline): SGHTA, FQGTGA. V was pared by 9 bases and J by 1 base, with 12 bases between. The CDR3 contains 13 residues. The origin of this receptor is a human donor with common variable immunodeficiency. The sample consisted of peripheral blood mononuclear cells. V usage is TRBV7-3 and J usage is TRBJ1-1; D gene uncertain. The CDR3 spells CASAKSTNTEAFF. Incomplete CDR3 DNA: TGTGCCAGTGCCAAGAGCACGAACACTGAA. Based on the CDR3 plus reference TRBV7-3 and TRBJ1-1, the full variable domain is GAGVSQTPSNKVTEKGKYVELRCDPISGHTALYWYRQSLGQGPEFLIYFQGTGAADDSGLPNDRFFAVRPEGSVSTLKIQRTERGDSAVYLCASAKSTNTEAFFGQGTRLTVV.